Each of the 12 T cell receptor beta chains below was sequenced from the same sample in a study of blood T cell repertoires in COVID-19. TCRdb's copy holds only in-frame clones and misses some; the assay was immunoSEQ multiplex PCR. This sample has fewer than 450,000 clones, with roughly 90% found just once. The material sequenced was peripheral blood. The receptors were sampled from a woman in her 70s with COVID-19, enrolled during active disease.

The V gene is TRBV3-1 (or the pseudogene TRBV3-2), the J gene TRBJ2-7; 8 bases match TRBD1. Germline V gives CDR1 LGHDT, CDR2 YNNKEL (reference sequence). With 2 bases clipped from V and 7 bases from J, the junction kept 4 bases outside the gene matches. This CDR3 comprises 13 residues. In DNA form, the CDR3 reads TGTGCCAGCAGCCAAATGAGGGACAGGGAGCAGTACTTC. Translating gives CASSQMRDREQYF.

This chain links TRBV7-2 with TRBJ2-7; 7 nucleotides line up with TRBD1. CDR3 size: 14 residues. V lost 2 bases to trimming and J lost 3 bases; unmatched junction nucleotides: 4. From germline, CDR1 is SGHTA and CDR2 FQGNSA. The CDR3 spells CASSLQQGRYEQYF. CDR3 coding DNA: TGTGCCAGCAGCTTACAACAGGGGCGCTACGAGCAGTACTTC.

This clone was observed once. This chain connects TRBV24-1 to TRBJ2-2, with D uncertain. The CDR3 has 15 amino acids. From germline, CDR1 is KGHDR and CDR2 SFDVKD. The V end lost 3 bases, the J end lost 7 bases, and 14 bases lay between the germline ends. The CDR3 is CATSDMRKLIGELFF. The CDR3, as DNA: TGTGCCACCAGTGATATGAGAAAGTTAATCGGGGAGCTGTTTTTT.

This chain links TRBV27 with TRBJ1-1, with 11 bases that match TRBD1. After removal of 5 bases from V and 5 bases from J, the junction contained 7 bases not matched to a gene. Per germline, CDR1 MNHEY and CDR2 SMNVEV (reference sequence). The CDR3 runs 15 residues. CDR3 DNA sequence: TGTGCCAGCAGTCCAGGACAGGGGGCGAGGACTGAAGCTTTCTTT. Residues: CASSPGQGARTEAFF.

The CDR3 DNA follows: TGTGCCAGCAGCTTCTCGTCAGGACATAGCTCCTATAATTCACCCCTCCACTTT. It specifies CASSFSSGHSSYNSPLHF. The V call is TRBV7-8, the J call TRBJ1-6; D possibly corresponds to TRBD1 (5 bases). CDR3 length equals 18 residues. Germline lookup yields CDR1 SGHVS and CDR2 FQNEAQ. Trimming cost V 3 bases and J 0 bases, with 15 bases left between them.

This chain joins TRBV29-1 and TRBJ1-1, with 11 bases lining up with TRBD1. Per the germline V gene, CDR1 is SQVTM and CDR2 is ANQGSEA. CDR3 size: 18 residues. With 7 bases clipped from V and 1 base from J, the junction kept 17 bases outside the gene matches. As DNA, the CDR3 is TGCAGCGGTCTGTCCGGGACAGGGGGTCTATCTTCGAACACTGAAGCTTTCTTT. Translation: CSGLSGTGGLSSNTEAFF.

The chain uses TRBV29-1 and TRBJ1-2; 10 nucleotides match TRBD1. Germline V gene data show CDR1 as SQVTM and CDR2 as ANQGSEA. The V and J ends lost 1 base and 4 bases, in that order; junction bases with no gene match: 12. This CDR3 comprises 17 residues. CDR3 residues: CSVEAIPGQGLSYGYTF. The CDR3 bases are TGCAGCGTTGAAGCGATCCCGGGACAGGGGCTGTCCTATGGCTACACCTTC.

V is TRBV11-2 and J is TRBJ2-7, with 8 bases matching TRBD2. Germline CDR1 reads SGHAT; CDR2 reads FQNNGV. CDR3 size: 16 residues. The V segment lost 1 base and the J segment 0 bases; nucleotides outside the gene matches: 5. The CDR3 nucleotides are TGTGCCAGCAGCTTAGCCGGCGGGAGGAGCTCCTACGAGCAGTACTTC. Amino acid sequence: CASSLAGGRSSYEQYF.

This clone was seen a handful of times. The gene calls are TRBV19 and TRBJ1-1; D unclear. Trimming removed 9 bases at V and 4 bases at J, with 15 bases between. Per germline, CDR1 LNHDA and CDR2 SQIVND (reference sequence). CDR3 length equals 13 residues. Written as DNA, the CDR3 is TGTGCCAGCTCCGGACTGGCGGGCACTGAAGCTTTCTTT. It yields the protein CASSGLAGTEAFF.

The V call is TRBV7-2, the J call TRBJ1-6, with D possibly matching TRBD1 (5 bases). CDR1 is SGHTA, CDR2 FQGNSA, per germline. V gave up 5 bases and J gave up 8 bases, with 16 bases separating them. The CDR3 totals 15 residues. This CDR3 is CASSPGWDLYSPLHF. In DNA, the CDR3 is TGTGCCAGCAGCCCTGGTTGGGACTTATATTCACCCCTCCACTTT.

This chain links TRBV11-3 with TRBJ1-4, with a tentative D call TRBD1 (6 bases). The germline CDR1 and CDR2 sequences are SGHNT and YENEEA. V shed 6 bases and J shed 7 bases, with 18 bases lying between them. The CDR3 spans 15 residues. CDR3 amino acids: CASRDPGERGEKLFF. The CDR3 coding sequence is TGTGCCAGCAGGGACCCAGGGGAAAGGGGTGAAAAACTGTTTTTT. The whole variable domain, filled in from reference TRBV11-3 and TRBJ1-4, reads EAGVVQSPRYKIIEKKQPVAFWCNPISGHNTLYWYLQNLGQGPELLIRYENEEAVDDSQLPKDRFSAERLKGVDSTLKIQPAELGDSAVYLCASRDPGERGEKLFFGSGTQLSVL.

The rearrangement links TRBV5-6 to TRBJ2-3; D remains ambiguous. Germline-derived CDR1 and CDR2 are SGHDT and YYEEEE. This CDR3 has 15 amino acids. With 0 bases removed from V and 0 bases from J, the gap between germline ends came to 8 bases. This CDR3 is CASSLVRPSTDTQYF. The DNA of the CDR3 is TGTGCCAGCAGCTTGGTTCGTCCTAGCACAGATACGCAGTATTTT.